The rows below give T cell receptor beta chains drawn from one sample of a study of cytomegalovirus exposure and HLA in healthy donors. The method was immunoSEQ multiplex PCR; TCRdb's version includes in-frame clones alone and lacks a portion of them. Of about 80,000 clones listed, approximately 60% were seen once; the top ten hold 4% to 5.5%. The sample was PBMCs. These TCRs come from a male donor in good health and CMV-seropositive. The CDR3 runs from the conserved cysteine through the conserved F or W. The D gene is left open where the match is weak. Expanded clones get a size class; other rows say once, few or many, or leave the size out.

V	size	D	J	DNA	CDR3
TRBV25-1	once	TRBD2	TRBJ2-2	TGTGCCAGCAGTGAATCGAAGCGGGGGAACACCGGGGAGCTGTTTTTT	CASSESKRGNTGELFF
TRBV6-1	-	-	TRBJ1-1	TGTGCCTCGTCACCCGGGGTGAACACTGAAGCTTTCTTT	CASSPGVNTEAFF
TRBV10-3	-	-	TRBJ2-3	TGTGCCATCAGTGAGACTAGCAGACGGCGCACAGATACGCAGTATTTT	CAISETSRRRTDTQYF
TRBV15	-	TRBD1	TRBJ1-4	TGTGCCACTACTGTGGGACAGGGGTACGAAAAACTGTTTTTT	CATTVGQGYEKLFF
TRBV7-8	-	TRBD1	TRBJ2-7	TGTGCCAGCAGCTTAAGGAGACAGGGCCTCGAGCAGTACTTC	CASSLRRQGLEQYF
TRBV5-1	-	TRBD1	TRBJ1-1	TGCGCCAGCAGCCCGACAGGGGGATCTGAAGCTTTCTTT	CASSPTGGSEAFF
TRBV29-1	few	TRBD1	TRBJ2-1	TGCAGCGTCACCCCGACGGGACAGGCCTACAATGAGCAGTTCTTC	CSVTPTGQAYNEQFF
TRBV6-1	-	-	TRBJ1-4	TGTGCCAGCAGTGGGAGTATGGCAAGAGGTGAAAAACTGTTTTTT	CASSGSMARGEKLFF
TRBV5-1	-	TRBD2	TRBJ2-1	TGCGCCAGCAGCCCAGGACTAGCGGGGGTCTACAATGAGCAGTTCTTC	CASSPGLAGVYNEQFF
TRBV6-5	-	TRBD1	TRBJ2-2	TGTGCCAGCAGAGCCGGGACAGGGGTTGGCGGGGAGCTGTTTTTT	CASRAGTGVGGELFF
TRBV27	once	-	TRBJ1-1	TGTGCCAGCAGTTTAGGCAGGGGCACTGAAGCTTTCTTT	CASSLGRGTEAFF
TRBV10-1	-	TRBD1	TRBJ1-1	TGCGCCAGCAGAGACGACAGGGGACTGAAGCTTTCTGAGTCTCTGGAGGGGACTGAAGCTTTCTTT	CASRDDRGLKLSESLEGTEAFF
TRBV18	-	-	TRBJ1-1	TGTGCCAGCTCACAGGGAGGCAACACTGAAGCTTTCTTT	CASSQGGNTEAFF
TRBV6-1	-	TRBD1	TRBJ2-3	TGTGCCAGCAGGGACAGGGCCCATTTTGGTACGCAGTATTTT	CASRDRAHFGTQYF
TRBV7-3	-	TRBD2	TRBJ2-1	TGTGCCAGCAGCTTAACTCTAGCGGGAGGGCGGAATGAGCAGTTCTTC	CASSLTLAGGRNEQFF
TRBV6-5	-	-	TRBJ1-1	TGTGCCAGCAGCCCCCCCCAGGGTGCGAGCACTGAAGCTTTCTTT	CASSPPQGASTEAFF